This T cell receptor beta chain was sequenced for a study of hypomethylating agent response in myelodysplastic syndrome. Background on the study: Patients received azacitidine (about 75% of the 11) or decitabine (3 of 11). Roughly six patients responded with complete response or hematologic improvement; four or five did not. Non-responders met neither complete response nor hematologic improvement criteria, which defined response.

Sequencing used immunoSEQ multiplex PCR; TCRdb keeps in-frame clones, though not all of them. Among 4,500 to 5,500 clones listed, 84% were seen once. Germline assignment: CDR1 WSHSY and CDR2 SAAADI. The junction had 12 bases not matched to a gene; V was cut back by 7 bases and J by 14 bases. The CDR3 contains 14 residues. Study outcomes and limitations: No significant post-treatment change in richness, rarefaction diversity or clonality, across all patients or response groups.

With respect to this clone: Its antigen remains unknown.

This TCR was recovered from a human donor with myelodysplastic syndrome. The chain joins TRBV10-2 to TRBJ1-6; 9 positions match TRBD1. This material consisted of bone marrow, taken before or after starting hypomethylating agent treatment for myelodysplastic syndrome (not recorded which). CDR3 nucleotides: TGCGCCAGCAACCAACAGGGGGCCGCGTTCACCCTCCACTTT. Amino acid sequence: CASNQQGAAFTLHF.